The 25 T cell receptor beta chains reported below all come from one sample, sequenced in a study of shared clonotypes between healthy human individuals. Only CD45RO-negative cells positively selected for CCR7 counted as naive CD8 cells, so terminally differentiated effector memory CD45RA+ cells were excluded. The protocol was immunoSEQ multiplex PCR, while the TCRdb copy is restricted to in-frame clones and leaves out a portion. The data show millions of clones, 85% to 95% seen once. Sequenced input: naive CD8+ T cells from PBMCs. The receptors originated from a man aged 18 to 29 in good health. Some clones in this sample may be carry-over from other donors' samples.

The chain links TRBV28 to TRBJ2-7, with D perhaps TRBD1 (5 bases). In germline, CDR1 is MDHEN, CDR2 SYDVKM. The CDR3 covers 14 residues. The V end lost 3 bases, the J end lost 2 bases, and 11 bases lay between the germline ends. CDR3 region: CASSFSGPPYEQYF. The CDR3 DNA reads as TGTGCCAGCAGTTTTTCAGGGCCCCCCTACGAGCAGTACTTC.

This clone was seen a single time. The V and J genes are TRBV4-2 and TRBJ2-1; 9 bases align to TRBD1. Unmatched junction bases numbered 5, after V lost 1 base and J lost 7 bases. The CDR3 spans 15 residues. CDR1 is LGHNA and CDR2 is YNFKEQ in the germline V gene. The CDR3 nucleotides are TGTGCCAGCAGCCAAGCACAGGGGGCTCGTAATGAGCAGTTCTTC. It yields the protein CASSQAQGARNEQFF.

In the case of this clone: The sample contains more than one DNA sequence encoding this CDR3. V and J are TRBV9 and TRBJ2-2; 11 nucleotides align to TRBD1. This CDR3 contains 16 residues. V lost 3 bases and J lost 4; bases outside the gene matches: 5. From germline, CDR1 is SGDLS and CDR2 YYNGEE. The CDR3 sequence is CASSATGTGGTGELFF. The CDR3 DNA reads TGTGCCAGCAGCGCAACCGGGACAGGGGGCACCGGGGAGCTGTTTTTT.

The V gene is TRBV9, the J gene TRBJ2-3, with D possibly matching TRBD2 (6 bases). CDR1 is SGDLS and CDR2 is YYNGEE in the germline V gene. The CDR3 loop spans 15 amino acids. Trimming shortened V by 4 bases and J by 0 bases, and 12 bases separated the two germline ends. The DNA of the CDR3 is TGTGCCAGCAGCCGGGTCGGGGGTAGCACAGATACGCAGTATTTT. Encoded protein: CASSRVGGSTDTQYF.

V gene TRBV11-3 combines with J gene TRBJ2-7, with TRBD1 matching over 7 bases. CDR1 SGHNT and CDR2 YENEEA come from the germline V gene. J was trimmed by 4 bases and V by 1 base; bases with no gene match: 10. The CDR3 has 16 residues. For the CDR3, the DNA is TGTGCCAGCAGCTTAGCCCGTTCTGAGACAGGGTACGAGCAGTACTTC. As protein: CASSLARSETGYEQYF.

V and J are TRBV4-1 and TRBJ2-1, with 10 bases identical to TRBD1. V was pared by 3 bases and J by 0 bases, with 17 bases of the junction left unmatched. Germline V lookup: CDR1 MGHRA, CDR2 YSYEKL. CDR3 length: 21 residues. Here the CDR3 DNA reads TGCGCCAGCAGCCAGCTGGCGACAGGGGGCCCGCTGATCAGCTCCTACAATGAGCAGTTCTTC. It translates to CASSQLATGGPLISSYNEQFF.

This chain links TRBV9 with TRBJ2-5; D is perhaps TRBD1 (6 bases). CDR3 length: 17 amino acids. Germline V gene lookup returns CDR1 SGDLS and CDR2 YYNGEE. Trimming removed 3 bases at V and 5 bases at J, with 23 bases between. The CDR3 spells CASSETGTTGPGETQYF. The CDR3 bases are TGTGCCAGCAGCGAGACAGGAACAACAGGGCCCGGGGAGACCCAGTACTTC.

V and J are TRBV4-1 and TRBJ2-3, with D unclear. Trimming cost V 0 bases and J 0 bases, with 7 bases left between them. Germline-derived CDR1 and CDR2 are MGHRA and YSYEKL. The CDR3 has 15 amino acids. The CDR3 DNA sequence: TGCGCCAGCAGCCAAGATGTGCTGAGCACAGATACGCAGTATTTT. This gives the protein CASSQDVLSTDTQYF.

V gene TRBV27 combines with J gene TRBJ2-7; D remains ambiguous. The CDR3 is 13 residues long. V dropped 8 bases and J dropped 0 bases, with 11 bases sitting between them. From germline, CDR1 is MNHEY and CDR2 SMNVEV (reference sequence). The CDR3 is CASGLDASYEQYF. The CDR3 DNA follows: TGTGCCAGCGGATTGGACGCCTCCTACGAGCAGTACTTC.

This chain connects TRBV18 to TRBJ2-3; 15 nucleotides align to TRBD2. With V trimmed by 4 bases and J by 2 bases, 4 bases remained unmatched. Germline-derived CDR1 and CDR2 are KGHSH and LQKENI. The CDR3 has 17 amino acids. CDR3 in amino acids: CASSLGLAGGSTDTQYF. The CDR3 DNA follows: TGTGCCAGCTCACTGGGACTAGCGGGAGGATCCACAGATACGCAGTATTTT.

On this clone: The same CDR3 is also encoded by other DNA sequences in this sample. The rearrangement uses TRBV27 and TRBJ2-3; 11 positions match TRBD2. Losses at the gene ends were 2 bases for V and 4 bases for J; bases not matched to a gene: 5. The CDR3 runs 16 residues. From germline, CDR1 is MNHEY and CDR2 SMNVEV (reference sequence). CDR3 nucleotide sequence: TGTGCCAGCAGTTTAAGGCTAGCGGGAGGAGCAGATACGCAGTATTTT. It yields the protein CASSLRLAGGADTQYF.

The chain couples TRBV19 to TRBJ2-1; 9 nucleotides match TRBD1. This CDR3 spans 16 amino acids. V lost 6 bases to trimming and J lost 8 bases; unmatched junction nucleotides: 14. In germline, CDR1 is LNHDA, CDR2 SQIVND (reference sequence). DNA for the CDR3: TGTGCCAGTAGCAACGACGGACAGGGGAGGGGTCATGAGCAGTTCTTC. Translating it yields CASSNDGQGRGHEQFF.

The genes are TRBV7-9 and TRBJ2-3; no clear D gene. Germline V lookup: CDR1 SEHNR, CDR2 FQNEAQ (reference sequence). Between the trimmed V and J ends, which lost 3 bases and 4 bases, there was a span of 11 bases. There are 14 residues in the CDR3. CDR3 bases: TGTGCCAGCAGCTTTTCGGACCCCGCAGATACGCAGTATTTT. Its translation is CASSFSDPADTQYF.

V and J are TRBV4-3 and TRBJ2-2; possibly TRBD1 for D (5 bases). Germline V gives CDR1 LGHNA, CDR2 YSLEER. This CDR3 has 15 residues. Trimming cost V 4 bases and J 2 bases, with 11 bases left between them. CDR3 protein: CASSPWRTNTGELFF. The CDR3 DNA is TGCGCCAGCAGCCCCTGGCGGACAAACACCGGGGAGCTGTTTTTT.

This clone was seen a single time. This chain links TRBV29-1 with TRBJ2-7; D is ambiguous. Trimming removed 1 base at V and 3 bases at J, with 13 bases between. The length of the CDR3 is 14 residues. Germline V lookup: CDR1 SQVTM, CDR2 ANQGSEA. CDR3 nucleotides: TGCAGCGTTGAAGTCGTAGGACCTGGCTACGAGCAGTACTTC. Its protein is CSVEVVGPGYEQYF.

The count of this clone is one. V gene TRBV9 combines with J gene TRBJ2-1; 7 bases agree with TRBD2. V shed 3 bases and J 6 bases; nucleotides not matched to a gene: 9. Germline assignment: CDR1 SGDLS and CDR2 YYNGEE. The CDR3 spans 15 residues. This chain's CDR3 is CASSESGVPSNEQFF. CDR3 DNA sequence: TGTGCCAGCAGCGAAAGCGGGGTACCCTCCAATGAGCAGTTCTTC. Combining the CDR3 with reference TRBV9 and TRBJ2-1 gives the whole variable domain DSGVTQTPKHLITATGQRVTLRCSPRSGDLSVYWYQQSLDQGLQFLIQYYNGEERAKGNILERFSAQQFPDLHSELNLSSLELGDSALYFCASSESGVPSNEQFFGPGTRLTVL.

This clone was detected only once. The rearrangement joins TRBV4-3 to TRBJ2-2; 15 bases are a match to TRBD2. CDR1 is LGHNA and CDR2 is YSLEER in the germline V gene. This CDR3 comprises 18 residues. V was clipped by 5 bases and J by 2 bases; unmatched bases: 6. This CDR3 is CASSTRTSGRDNTGELFF. The CDR3 DNA follows: TGCGCCAGCAGCACGCGGACTAGCGGGAGGGATAACACCGGGGAGCTGTTTTTT.

This chain links TRBV7-9 with TRBJ1-2, with TRBD1 matching 7 bases. Germline V CDR1 and CDR2: SEHNR, FQNEAQ (reference sequence). This CDR3 comprises 18 residues. J lost 0 bases, V lost 1 base, and 11 bases had no gene match. The CDR3, as DNA: TGTGCCAGCAGCTTAGACCTATGGATGGGGACAGCTAACTATGGCTACACCTTC. Translated: CASSLDLWMGTANYGYTF.

The gene calls are TRBV7-3 and TRBJ2-1; the match to TRBD1 covers 9 bases. CDR1 SGHTA and CDR2 FQGTGA come from the germline V gene. This CDR3 has 18 residues. The V gene end was trimmed by 4 bases and the J gene end by 2 bases; junction bases not matched to a gene: 12. The CDR3 loop reads CASSSNGPGTGTYNEQFF. CDR3 nucleotides: TGTGCCAGCAGCTCAAACGGACCCGGGACAGGGACCTACAATGAGCAGTTCTTC.

The rearrangement uses TRBV7-2 and TRBJ1-5; no firm D call. The CDR3 consists of 16 residues. Per germline, CDR1 SGHTA and CDR2 FQGNSA. Trimming left V 2 bases short and J 0 bases short, with 11 bases between. The CDR3 sequence: CASSLYGSNSNQPQHF. The CDR3 DNA reads TGTGCCAGCAGCTTATACGGCAGCAATAGCAATCAGCCCCAGCATTTT.

This chain links TRBV4-3 with TRBJ2-7; D remains ambiguous. There are 13 residues in the CDR3. The V and J ends lost 1 base and 0 bases respectively, with 4 bases between them. CDR1 and CDR2 from the germline V gene are LGHNA and YSLEER. CDR3 nucleotides: TGCGCCAGCAGCCAAGTTCGCTCCTACGAGCAGTACTTC. As protein: CASSQVRSYEQYF.

The chain employs TRBV19 and TRBJ1-5; maybe TRBD1 (5 bases). V was clipped by 8 bases and J by 0 bases, with 8 bases between them. CDR3 length equals 13 residues. Germline V gene lookup returns CDR1 LNHDA and CDR2 SQIVND (reference sequence). The CDR3 bases are TGTGCCAGTCGGACAAATAGCAATCAGCCCCAGCATTTT. It codes for CASRTNSNQPQHF.

The chain uses TRBV4-3 and TRBJ2-3; perhaps TRBD2 as D (7 bases). This CDR3 has 16 residues. The germline V gene has CDR1 LGHNA and CDR2 YSLEER. Trimming removed 3 bases from V and 2 bases from J, with 15 bases in between. The CDR3 bases are TGCGCCAGCAGCCAGGGGGGCGGGAGTAACACAGATACGCAGTATTTT. It yields the protein CASSQGGGSNTDTQYF.

This chain links TRBV30 with TRBJ1-3; no clear D gene. CDR3 length equals 15 residues. CDR1 is GTSNPN, CDR2 SVGIG, per germline (reference sequence). V was pared by 0 bases and J by 0 bases, with 9 bases between. Here the CDR3 reads CAWSVGRDSGNTIYF. The CDR3 region has the DNA TGTGCCTGGAGTGTTGGAAGAGACTCTGGAAACACCATATATTTT. The complete variable domain, with remaining parts taken from reference TRBV30 and TRBJ1-3, reads SQTIHQWPATLVQPVGSPLSLECTVEGTSNPNLYWYRQAAGRGLQLLFYSVGIGQISSEVPQNLSASRPQDRQFILSSKKLLLSDSGFYLCAWSVGRDSGNTIYFGEGSWLTVV.

The CDR3: CAITGLPDTGELFF. CDR3 nucleotide sequence: TGTGCCATCACGGGACTCCCGGACACCGGGGAGCTGTTTTTT. V usage is TRBV10-3 and J usage is TRBJ2-2, with D possibly being TRBD2 (6 bases). The CDR3 runs 14 residues. Per the germline V gene, CDR1 is ENHRY and CDR2 is SYGVKD. With 7 bases removed from V and 3 bases from J, the gap between germline ends came to 12 bases.